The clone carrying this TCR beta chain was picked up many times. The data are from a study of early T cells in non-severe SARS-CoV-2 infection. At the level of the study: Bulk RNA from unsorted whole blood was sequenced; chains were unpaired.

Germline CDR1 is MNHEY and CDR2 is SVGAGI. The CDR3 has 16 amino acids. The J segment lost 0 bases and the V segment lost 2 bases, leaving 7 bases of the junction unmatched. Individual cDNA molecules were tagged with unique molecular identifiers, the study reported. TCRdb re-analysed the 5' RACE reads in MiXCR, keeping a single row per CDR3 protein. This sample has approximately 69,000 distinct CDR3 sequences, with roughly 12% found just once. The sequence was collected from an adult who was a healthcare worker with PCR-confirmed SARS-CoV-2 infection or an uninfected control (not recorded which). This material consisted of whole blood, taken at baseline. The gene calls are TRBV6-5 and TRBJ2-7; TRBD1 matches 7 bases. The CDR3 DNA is TGTGCCAGCAGTTACGCCAGAACAGGGGACTCCTACGAGCAGTACTTC. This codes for CASSYARTGDSYEQYF.